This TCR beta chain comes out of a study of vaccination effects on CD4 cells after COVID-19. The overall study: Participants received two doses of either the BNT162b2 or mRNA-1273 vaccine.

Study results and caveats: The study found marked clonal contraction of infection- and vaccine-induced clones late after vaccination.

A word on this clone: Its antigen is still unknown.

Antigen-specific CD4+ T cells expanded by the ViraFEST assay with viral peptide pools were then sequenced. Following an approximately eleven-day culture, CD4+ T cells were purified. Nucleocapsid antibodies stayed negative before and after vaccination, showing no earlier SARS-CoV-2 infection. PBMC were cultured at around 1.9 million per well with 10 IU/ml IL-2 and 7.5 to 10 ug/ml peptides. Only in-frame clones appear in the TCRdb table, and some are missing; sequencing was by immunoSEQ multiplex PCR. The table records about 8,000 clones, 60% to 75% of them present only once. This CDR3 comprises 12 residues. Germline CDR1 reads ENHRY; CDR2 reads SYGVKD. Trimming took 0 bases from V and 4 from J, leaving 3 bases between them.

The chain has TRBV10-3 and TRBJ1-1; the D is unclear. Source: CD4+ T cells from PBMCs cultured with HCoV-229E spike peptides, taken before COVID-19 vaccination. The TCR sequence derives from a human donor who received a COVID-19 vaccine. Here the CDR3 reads CAISESGTEAFF. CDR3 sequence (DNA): TGTGCCATCAGTGAGTCGGGCACTGAAGCTTTCTTT.